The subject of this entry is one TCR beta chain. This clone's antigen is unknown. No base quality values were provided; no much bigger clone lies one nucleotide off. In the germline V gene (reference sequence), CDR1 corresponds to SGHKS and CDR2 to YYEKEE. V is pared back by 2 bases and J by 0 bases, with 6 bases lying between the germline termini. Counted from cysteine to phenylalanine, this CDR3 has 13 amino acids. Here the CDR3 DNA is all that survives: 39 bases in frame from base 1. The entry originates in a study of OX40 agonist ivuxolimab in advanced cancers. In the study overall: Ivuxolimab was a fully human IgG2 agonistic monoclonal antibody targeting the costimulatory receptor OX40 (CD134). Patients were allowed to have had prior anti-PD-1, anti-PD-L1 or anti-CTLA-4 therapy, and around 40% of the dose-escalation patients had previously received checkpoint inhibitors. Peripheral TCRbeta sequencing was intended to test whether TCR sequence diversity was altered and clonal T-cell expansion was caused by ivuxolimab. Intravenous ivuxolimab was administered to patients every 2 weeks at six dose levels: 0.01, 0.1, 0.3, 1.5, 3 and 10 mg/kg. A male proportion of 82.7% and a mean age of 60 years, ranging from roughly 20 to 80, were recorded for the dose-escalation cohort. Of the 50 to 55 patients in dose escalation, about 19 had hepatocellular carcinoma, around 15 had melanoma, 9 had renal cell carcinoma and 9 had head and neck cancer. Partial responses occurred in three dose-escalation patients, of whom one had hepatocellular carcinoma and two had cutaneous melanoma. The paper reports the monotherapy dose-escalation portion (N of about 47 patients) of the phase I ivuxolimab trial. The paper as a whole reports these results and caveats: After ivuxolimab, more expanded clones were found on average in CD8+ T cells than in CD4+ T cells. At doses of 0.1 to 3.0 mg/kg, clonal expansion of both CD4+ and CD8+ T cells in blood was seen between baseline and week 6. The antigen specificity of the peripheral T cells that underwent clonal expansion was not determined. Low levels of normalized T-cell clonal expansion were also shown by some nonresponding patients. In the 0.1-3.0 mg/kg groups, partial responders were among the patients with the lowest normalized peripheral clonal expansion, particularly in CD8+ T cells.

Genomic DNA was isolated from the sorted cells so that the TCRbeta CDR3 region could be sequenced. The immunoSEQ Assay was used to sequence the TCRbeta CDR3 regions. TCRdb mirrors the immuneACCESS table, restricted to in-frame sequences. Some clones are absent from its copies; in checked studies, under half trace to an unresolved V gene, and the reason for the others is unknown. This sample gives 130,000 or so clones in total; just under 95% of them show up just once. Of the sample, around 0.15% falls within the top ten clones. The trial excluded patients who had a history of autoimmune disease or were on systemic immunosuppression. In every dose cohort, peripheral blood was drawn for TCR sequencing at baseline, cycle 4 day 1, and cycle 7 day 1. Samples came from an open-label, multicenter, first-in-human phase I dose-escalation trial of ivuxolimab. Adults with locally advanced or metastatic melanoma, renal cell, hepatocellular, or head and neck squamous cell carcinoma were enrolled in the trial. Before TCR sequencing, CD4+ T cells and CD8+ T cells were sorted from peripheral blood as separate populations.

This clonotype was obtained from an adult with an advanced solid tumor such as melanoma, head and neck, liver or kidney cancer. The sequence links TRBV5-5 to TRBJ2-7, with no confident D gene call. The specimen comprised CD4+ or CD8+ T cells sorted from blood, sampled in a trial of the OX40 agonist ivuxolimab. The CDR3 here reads CASSFDLSYEQYF. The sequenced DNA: TGTGCCAGCAGCTTCGACCTCTCCTACGAGCAGTACTTC.